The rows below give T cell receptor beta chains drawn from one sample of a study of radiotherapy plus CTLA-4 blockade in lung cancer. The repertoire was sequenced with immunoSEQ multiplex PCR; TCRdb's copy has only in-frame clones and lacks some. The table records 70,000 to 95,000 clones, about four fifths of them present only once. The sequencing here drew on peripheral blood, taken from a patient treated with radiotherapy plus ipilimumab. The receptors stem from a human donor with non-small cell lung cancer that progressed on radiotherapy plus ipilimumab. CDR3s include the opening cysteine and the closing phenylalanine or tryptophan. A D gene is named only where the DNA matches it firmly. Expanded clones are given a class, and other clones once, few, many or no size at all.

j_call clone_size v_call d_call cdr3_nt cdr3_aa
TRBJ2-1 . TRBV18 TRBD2 TGTGCCAGCTCACCGAGACTAGCGGGAGACAATGAGCAGTTCTTC CASSPRLAGDNEQFF
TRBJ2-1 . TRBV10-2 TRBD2 TGCGCCAGCAGTGATCTGTCGTGGGGAGGGAACAATGAGCAGTTCTTC CASSDLSWGGNNEQFF
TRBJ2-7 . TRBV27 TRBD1 TGTGCCAGCAGTTTATTTAACAGGGGCAACGAGCAGTACTTC CASSLFNRGNEQYF
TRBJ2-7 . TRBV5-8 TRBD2 TGTGCCAGCAGCTTTAAAGGGGGACTAGCGTCCTACGAGCAGTACTTC CASSFKGGLASYEQYF
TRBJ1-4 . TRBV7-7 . TGTGCCAGCAGCTTAGCGTTGAGTGAAAAACTGTTTTTT CASSLALSEKLFF
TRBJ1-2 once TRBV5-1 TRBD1 TGCGCCAGCAGCCCGGACAGGTTCCTCACAAACTATGGCTACACCTTC CASSPDRFLTNYGYTF
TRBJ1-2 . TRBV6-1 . TGTGCCAGCATTGAAGGGAGGGCCGACCTCTACGGCTACACCTTC CASIEGRADLYGYTF
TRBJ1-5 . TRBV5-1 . TGCGCCAGCATAGGATCTCCAGGCTCGGGGGCCAATCAGCCCCAGCATTTT CASIGSPGSGANQPQHF
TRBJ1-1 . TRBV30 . TGTGCCTGGACCTCCCCGGACAGTCCGAACACTGAAGCTTTCTTT CAWTSPDSPNTEAFF
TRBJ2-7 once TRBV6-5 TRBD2 TGTGCCAGCAGCCCTCGGACTAGCGGGATCTACGAGCAGTACTTC CASSPRTSGIYEQYF
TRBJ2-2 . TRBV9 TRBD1 TGTGCCAGCAGCGCGACAGGGGACACCGGGGAGCTGTTTTTT CASSATGDTGELFF
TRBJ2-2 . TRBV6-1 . TGTGCCAGCATGGTGTCAGGGGAGAGCGGGGAGCTGTTTTTT CASMVSGESGELFF
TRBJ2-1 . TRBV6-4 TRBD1 TGTGCCAGCCGAAAGGACAGGGCCGATGAGCAGTTCTTC CASRKDRADEQFF
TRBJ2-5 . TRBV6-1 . TGTGCCAGCACTCCGGGGCAGGAGTGGGAGACCCAGTACTTC CASTPGQEWETQYF
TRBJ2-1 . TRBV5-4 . TGTGCCAGCAGCTTGAGGGTTGAAAACAATGAGCAGTTCTTC CASSLRVENNEQFF
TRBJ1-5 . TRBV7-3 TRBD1 TGTGCCAGCAGCTCCGCGGGACAGATCAATCAGCCCCAGCATTTT CASSSAGQINQPQHF
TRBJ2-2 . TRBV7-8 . TGTGCCAGTTTCGAGTGGGCCGGGGAGCTGTTTTTT CASFEWAGELFF
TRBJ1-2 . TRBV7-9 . TGTGCCAGCAGCTTAGGGGGAGTTGGCTACACCTTC CASSLGGVGYTF
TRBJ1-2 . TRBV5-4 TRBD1 TGTGCCAGCAGCGCAGGGACAGATTATTATGGCTACACCTTC CASSAGTDYYGYTF
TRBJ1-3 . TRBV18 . TGTGCCAGCTCACCACCGGGGCAGCTCTATGGAAACACCATATATTTT CASSPPGQLYGNTIYF
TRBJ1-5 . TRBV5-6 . TGTGCCAGCAGCTTCCGGGCCATGGAGCCCCAGCATTTT CASSFRAMEPQHF
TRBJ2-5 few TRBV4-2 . TGTGCCAGCAGCCAAGCGGGGGGCGAACAAGAGACCCAGTACTTC CASSQAGGEQETQYF
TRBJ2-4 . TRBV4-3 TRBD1 TGCGCCAGCAGCCAAAACAGGGGTTTCGGAGCCAAAAACATTCAGTACTTC CASSQNRGFGAKNIQYF